The 17 T cell receptor beta chains below all came from one sample that was sequenced in a study of T cell repertoires in cytomegalovirus infection. TCRdb ran MiXCR on the reads and lists one entry per CDR3 protein. Here the sample spans approximately 500,000 distinct CDR3 sequences, over 9% being singletons. Sequencing was performed on PBMCs. These TCRs come from a human donor in good health (CMV status not recorded). Some clones in this sample may be carry-over from other donors' samples.

In its sample, this clonotype was seen a few times. This chain joins TRBV9 and TRBJ1-3; D is perhaps TRBD1 (6 bases). The CDR3 runs to 14 residues. CDR1 SGDLS and CDR2 YYNGEE come from the germline V gene. The V end lost 3 bases, the J end lost 8 bases, and 15 bases lay between the germline ends. The CDR3 nucleotides read TGTGCCAGCAGCGGGGGACACCGGACCGACACCATATATTTT. Translating gives CASSGGHRTDTIYF. Supplemented by reference TRBV9 and TRBJ1-3, the full variable domain reads DSGVTQTPKHLITATGQRVTLRCSPRSGDLSVYWYQQSLDQGLQFLIQYYNGEERAKGNILERFSAQQFPDLHSELNLSSLELGDSALYFCASSGGHRTDTIYFGEGSWLTVV.

As DNA, the CDR3 is TGTGCCAGCAGTTTAATCCCCTCGGGGACAGGGTCCGTGGGGACCCAGTACTTC. Residues: CASSLIPSGTGSVGTQYF. The chain employs TRBV12-3 or TRBV12-4 and TRBJ2-5, with 9 bases fitting TRBD1. This CDR3 is built from 18 residues. The V segment lost 2 bases and the J segment 7 bases; nucleotides outside the gene matches: 17.

This clonotype was picked up many times. This chain joins TRBV5-4 and TRBJ2-7, with D possibly matching TRBD2 (7 bases). The CDR3 has 17 amino acids. The V gene's germline CDR1 is SGHNT and CDR2 YYREEE (reference sequence). Trimming removed 7 bases at V and 2 bases at J, with 25 bases between. The CDR3 DNA sequence: TGTGCCAGCCAGCCTCCGGGGGCTAGCGGTCCCCCCTACGAGCAGTACTTC. Amino acid sequence: CASQPPGASGPPYEQYF.

This clonotype showed up many times. The chain has TRBV7-9 and TRBJ2-5; D unclear. V lost 5 bases and J lost 3, with 16 bases in between. CDR1 is SEHNR and CDR2 is FQNEAQ in the germline V gene (reference sequence). This CDR3 spans 15 amino acids. CDR3 region: CASSPWSVTEETQYF. CDR3 DNA: TGTGCCAGCAGCCCCTGGTCGGTTACAGAAGAGACCCAGTACTTC. The full variable domain, with the rest looked up from reference TRBV7-9 and TRBJ2-5, is DTGVSQNPRHKITKRGQNVTFRCDPISEHNRLYWYRQTLGQGPEFLTYFQNEAQLEKSRLLSDRFSAERPKGSFSTLEIQRTEQGDSAMYLCASSPWSVTEETQYFGPGTRLLVL.

This clonotype was counted at least ten times. The rearrangement joins TRBV11-3 to TRBJ2-5; 10 bases are shared with TRBD2. The V segment lost 5 bases and the J segment 5 bases; nucleotides outside the gene matches: 5. This CDR3 has 14 amino acids. Per germline, CDR1 SGHNT and CDR2 YENEEA. The CDR3 region has the DNA TGTGCCAGCAGCCCAGCGGGAGGGAGTGAGACCCAGTACTTC. It specifies CASSPAGGSETQYF. Combining the CDR3 with reference TRBV11-3 and TRBJ2-5 gives the whole variable domain EAGVVQSPRYKIIEKKQPVAFWCNPISGHNTLYWYLQNLGQGPELLIRYENEEAVDDSQLPKDRFSAERLKGVDSTLKIQPAELGDSAVYLCASSPAGGSETQYFGPGTRLLVL.

The chain has TRBV28 and TRBJ2-5; 10 bases match TRBD2. Germline V gene lookup returns CDR1 MDHEN and CDR2 SYDVKM. The CDR3 has 15 amino acids. The V gene end was trimmed by 5 bases and the J gene end by 2 bases; junction bases not matched to a gene: 5. In DNA, the CDR3 is TGTGCCAGCAGTCCCGTGACTAGCGGGCAAGAGACCCAGTACTTC. Protein: CASSPVTSGQETQYF.

This chain joins TRBV29-1 and TRBJ2-3; 8 bases fit TRBD2. The germline V gene encodes CDR1 SQVTM and CDR2 ANQGSEA. Germline trimming cut 6 bases from V and 8 bases from J; bases unmatched to any gene: 7. This CDR3 is built from 12 residues. This chain's CDR3 is CSVPAGGGTQYF. The CDR3 nucleotides are TGCAGCGTGCCCGCGGGGGGCGGTACGCAGTATTTT.

This clonotype was counted ten times or more. The chain carries TRBV5-6 and TRBJ1-2; D might be TRBD1 (5 bases). The CDR3 is 16 amino acids. The V end lost 2 bases, the J end lost 0 bases, and 14 bases lay between the germline ends. Germline lookup yields CDR1 SGHDT and CDR2 YYEEEE. CDR3 loop: CASSFGGTGSNYGYTF. The CDR3 DNA is TGTGCCAGCAGCTTCGGCGGCACAGGATCTAACTATGGCTACACCTTC.

This clonotype was found many times. The rearrangement uses TRBV6-5 and TRBJ2-2; D possibly uses TRBD1 or TRBD2 (6 bases each). V was shortened by 2 bases and J by 6 bases, with 19 bases between the two germline ends. Germline CDR1 MNHEY, CDR2 SVGAGI. CDR3 size: 17 residues. The CDR3 DNA reads TGTGCCAGCAGTTACCCCAATACGGGGGCGGGGTCCGGGGAGCTGTTTTTT. Residues: CASSYPNTGAGSGELFF.

This clonotype occurred a few times. The gene calls are TRBV29-1 and TRBJ1-1; 7 bases align to TRBD1. The CDR3 has 14 amino acids. In germline, CDR1 is SQVTM, CDR2 ANQGSEA. Trimming cost V 4 bases and J 5 bases; bases outside gene matches: 10. DNA of the CDR3: TGCAGCGTTGTGGGGCTTCAGGGGGAGACTGAAGCTTTCTTT. Its protein product is CSVVGLQGETEAFF.

This clonotype was recorded many times. The rearrangement uses TRBV5-4 and TRBJ2-5, with D maybe TRBD1 (6 bases). The germline V and J ends were trimmed by 1 base and 4 bases, with 14 bases remaining between them. Per germline, CDR1 SGHNT and CDR2 YYREEE (reference sequence). This CDR3 is 15 amino acids long. The CDR3 loop is CASSLMLGAGETQYF. In DNA form, the CDR3 reads TGTGCCAGCAGCTTGATGCTGGGGGCAGGAGAGACCCAGTACTTC.

This clonotype was counted at least ten times. The chain is built from TRBV28 and TRBJ2-1, with 12 bases lining up with TRBD2. Germline trimming cut 9 bases from V and 4 bases from J; bases unmatched to any gene: 13. The CDR3 consists of 17 residues. Germline V gene data show CDR1 as MDHEN and CDR2 as SYDVKM. The CDR3 coding sequence is TGTGCCAGTCCCTACTCCCTAGCGGGAGGGCCGTACAATGAGCAGTTCTTC. It encodes CASPYSLAGGPYNEQFF.

The CDR3 spells CASSSSGGIQETQYF. CDR3 in DNA: TGTGCCAGCAGTTCCAGCGGGGGGATTCAAGAGACCCAGTACTTC. The chain uses TRBV9 and TRBJ2-5; 9 bases fit TRBD2. Germline CDR1 is SGDLS and CDR2 is YYNGEE. The CDR3 is 15 amino acids. Trimming removed 5 bases from V and 2 bases from J; junction bases left unmatched: 7.

This clonotype was seen repeatedly, ten times or more. The genes are TRBV7-8 and TRBJ1-2, with no clear D. V was clipped by 6 bases and J by 8 bases, with 16 bases between them. Germline V gene sequence: CDR1 SGHVS, CDR2 FQNEAQ. CDR3 length: 13 amino acids. The CDR3, as DNA: TGTGCCAGCAGTTCGTCTTGGGCTAGCGGCTACACCTTC. Translating gives CASSSSWASGYTF.

This clonotype has a count of ten or more. The chain employs TRBV12-5 and TRBJ1-3, with D unclear. Per the germline V gene, CDR1 is LGHNT and CDR2 is FRNRAP. This CDR3 spans 14 amino acids. Between the trimmed V and J ends, which lost 7 bases and 2 bases, there was a span of 12 bases. CDR3 coding DNA: TGTGCTAGTGCCTTTGGTGGGGCTGGAAACACCATATATTTT. Translated: CASAFGGAGNTIYF.

The CDR3 spells CASSSDPDTQYF. The CDR3 DNA is TGTGCCAGCAGTTCGGACCCAGATACGCAGTATTTT. The rearrangement uses TRBV28 and TRBJ2-3; no reliable D call. The V gene lost 4 bases and the J gene lost 4 bases, with 6 bases spanning the gap. The CDR3 is 12 residues long. The germline V gene encodes CDR1 MDHEN and CDR2 SYDVKM.

This chain uses TRBV20-1 with TRBJ1-4; D is unresolved. Looked up from germline, CDR1 is DFQATT and CDR2 is SNEGSKA (reference sequence). Trimming pared 2 bases from V and 5 bases from J, leaving 9 bases between. The CDR3 runs 13 residues. The CDR3 bases are TGCAGTGCTAGAAGCGCACGGAATGAAAAACTGTTTTTT. Translating gives CSARSARNEKLFF.